Listed below are T cell receptor beta chains from one sample, sequenced in a study of spatial heterogeneity in lung cancer. TCRdb reprocessed the 5' RACE reads with MiXCR, giving one entry per CDR3 protein. The table shows 10,000 to 15,000 distinct CDR3 sequences, with 15% to 20% occurring only once. Sequenced here: PBMCs, sampled at surgery. The source is a male donor with early-stage non-small cell lung cancer. The CDR3 runs from the conserved cysteine through the conserved F or W. The D gene is left open where the match is weak. Rows give clone size only sometimes, using once, few, many, or a class for an expanded clone.

TRBV28,TRBJ2-1,TRBD2,medium-sized,CASRKPSASGRNEQFF,TGTGCCAGCCGAAAACCGTCGGCTAGCGGCCGCAATGAGCAGTTCTTC
TRBV6-1,TRBJ1-1,.,few,CASSPGPGTEAFF,TGTGCCAGCAGTCCCGGTCCAGGCACTGAAGCTTTCTTT
TRBV7-9,TRBJ2-1,TRBD2,many,CASSLGIAGGPSYNEQFF,TGTGCCAGCAGCTTAGGAATAGCGGGAGGGCCTTCCTACAATGAGCAGTTCTTC
TRBV12-3/TRBV12-4,TRBJ2-6,TRBD1,medium-sized,CASSPSTGGHSGANVLTF,TGTGCCAGCAGTCCATCCACAGGGGGCCACTCTGGGGCCAACGTCCTGACTTTC
TRBV3-1,TRBJ2-5,.,once,CASSQEDIQETQYF,TGTGCCAGCAGCCAAGAGGACATCCAAGAGACCCAGTACTTC
TRBV18,TRBJ2-2,TRBD2,many,CASSPSGTSGIPGELFF,TGTGCCAGCTCACCATCCGGGACTAGCGGGATCCCCGGGGAGCTGTTTTTT
TRBV6-2/TRBV6-3,TRBJ1-1,.,.,CASSYMGRLNTEAFF,TGTGCCAGCAGTTACATGGGGAGATTGAACACTGAAGCTTTCTTT
TRBV28,TRBJ2-7,.,.,CASRRAANPGEQYF,TGTGCCAGCAGAAGGGCGGCCAACCCGGGTGAGCAGTACTTC
TRBV2,TRBJ1-5,TRBD1,.,CASKNRGAGPNQPQHF,TGTGCCAGCAAAAACAGGGGGGCAGGGCCCAATCAGCCCCAGCATTTT
TRBV27,TRBJ1-2,.,many,CASSPTQSAQGYGYTF,TGTGCCAGCAGTCCCACGCAATCAGCGCAGGGCTATGGCTACACCTTC